The rows below give T cell receptor beta chains drawn from one sample of a study of regulatory T cells in long-lasting Graves disease. TCRdb independently ran MiXCR on the multiplex PCR reads; one entry per CDR3 protein. Of about 470,000 distinct CDR3 sequences listed, just under 15% are singletons. The same sample was also studied in work on T cells in Graves' hyperthyroidism and ophthalmopathy.

The sequencing here drew on peripheral blood mononuclear cells (PBMCs), taken at new diagnosis, from a patient treated with antithyroid drugs. The receptor source for this set is a woman in her 30s with Graves disease. Each CDR3 is given with its conserved first and last residue. The D gene is left open where the match is weak. The size entry is marked missing in some rows and otherwise reads once, few, many or a size class.

cdr3_nt | cdr3_aa | clone_size | j_call | v_call | d_call
TGCGCCAGCAGCTCGGACTCAAGAATAAATGAGCAGTTCTTC | CASSSDSRINEQFF | many | TRBJ2-1 | TRBV5-1 | -
TGCGCCAGCAGACAACCGGGACAGGGCCTTGGAAACACCATATATTTT | CASRQPGQGLGNTIYF | few | TRBJ1-3 | TRBV4-1 | TRBD1
TGTGCCAGTAACGACTACAGGGTAAAGGCCAACGTCCTGACTTTC | CASNDYRVKANVLTF | - | TRBJ2-6 | TRBV6-2/TRBV6-3 | -
TGCGCCAGCACGGCAGATAGTGACTATGGCTACACCTTC | CASTADSDYGYTF | few | TRBJ1-2 | TRBV5-1 | -
TGTGCCAGCAGCTTCACTGAGGCGACTCAAGAGACCCAGTACTTC | CASSFTEATQETQYF | - | TRBJ2-5 | TRBV12-3/TRBV12-4 | -
TGTGCCAGTAGTATTGGCGGGAACTACAATGAGCAGTTCTTC | CASSIGGNYNEQFF | few | TRBJ2-1 | TRBV19 | -
TGCGCCAGCAGCCAACATACCGGGGGCTCCTACGAGCAGTACTTC | CASSQHTGGSYEQYF | once | TRBJ2-7 | TRBV4-1 | -
TGCAGCGTTGACAGTCGGGCTAACTATGGCTACACCTTC | CSVDSRANYGYTF | - | TRBJ1-2 | TRBV29-1 | -
TGTGCCAGCAGTGATGGGGTGCAAGATACGCAGTATTTT | CASSDGVQDTQYF | many | TRBJ2-3 | TRBV2 | -
TGTGCCAGCAGTTTCGGAACTAGAGTGGACGAGCAGTACTTC | CASSFGTRVDEQYF | many | TRBJ2-7 | TRBV12-3/TRBV12-4 | -
TGTGCCAGCTCCCCCGACAAGAACTATGGCTACACCTTC | CASSPDKNYGYTF | many | TRBJ1-2 | TRBV18 | -
TGCAGCGTTGATAGCTCAACCTACAATGAGCAGTTCTTC | CSVDSSTYNEQFF | - | TRBJ2-1 | TRBV29-1 | -
TGTGCCAGCGGGAACCCCAGCTCCTACAATGAGCAGTTCTTC | CASGNPSSYNEQFF | many | TRBJ2-1 | TRBV7-3 | -
TGTGCCAGCAGTTCAGGGAGCGGGCCCCAGCATTTT | CASSSGSGPQHF | - | TRBJ1-5 | TRBV12-3/TRBV12-4 | -
TGTGCCAGCAGCCCATGGGGAGGGGGCGTCTGGTACATTCAGTACTTC | CASSPWGGGVWYIQYF | many | TRBJ2-4 | TRBV12-3/TRBV12-4 | -
TGTGCCAGCAGCCCGCGACTAGCGGGAGTATCCCCGTACAATGAGCAGTTCTTC | CASSPRLAGVSPYNEQFF | few | TRBJ2-1 | TRBV7-2 | TRBD2
TGTGCCAGCAGGAATACGGTGGGACTAGCGGGTAATAAGCAGTTCTTC | CASRNTVGLAGNKQFF | many | TRBJ2-1 | TRBV6-2/TRBV6-3 | TRBD2
TGTGCCAGCAGCTTGGCGACTCTCCGCCCTGCCAATGAGCAGTTCTTC | CASSLATLRPANEQFF | many | TRBJ2-1 | TRBV11-2 | -
TGCAGAGGACAGGAAGGACATGAGCAGTTCTTC | CRGQEGHEQFF | many | TRBJ2-1 | TRBV20-1 | TRBD1
TGCAGCGCCGTCCGGGACGGGAATCAAGAGACCCAGTACTTC | CSAVRDGNQETQYF | - | TRBJ2-5 | TRBV29-1 | -
TGTGCCAGCAGCCAATTGGGACTAGCCTACGAGCAGTACTTC | CASSQLGLAYEQYF | many | TRBJ2-7 | TRBV3-1 | TRBD2
TGTGCCAGCAGTATCGGACAGGGGCTGAGGATCTTATACGAGCAGTACTTC | CASSIGQGLRILYEQYF | many | TRBJ2-7 | TRBV28 | TRBD1
TGTGCCAGCTCACCACGGGGGTATCGGGACACTGAAGCTTTCTTT | CASSPRGYRDTEAFF | - | TRBJ1-1 | TRBV18 | -
TGTGCCAGCAGAATAAACGAGAACACTGAAGCTTTCTTT | CASRINENTEAFF | - | TRBJ1-1 | TRBV7-3 | -
TGTGCCAGCAGTTTTTGGGACAGGGAGAATGAAAAACTGTTTTTT | CASSFWDRENEKLFF | many | TRBJ1-4 | TRBV28 | TRBD1
TGTGCCAGCAGCGTAGGTAGCGGGAGTTCTTACAATGAGCAGTTCTTC | CASSVGSGSSYNEQFF | few | TRBJ2-1 | TRBV9 | TRBD2
TGTGCCAGTCGGATTCTGGGGCAGCCCCAGCATTTT | CASRILGQPQHF | few | TRBJ1-5 | TRBV19 | -
TGCGCCAGCAGCCCGACGGGACTAGCGGGAGCCGGGGAGCTGTTTTTT | CASSPTGLAGAGELFF | - | TRBJ2-2 | TRBV4-1 | TRBD2
TGTGCCAGCAGCCGGACAGGGGGCACCTACGAGCAGTACTTC | CASSRTGGTYEQYF | many | TRBJ2-7 | TRBV6-1 | TRBD1
TGTGCCAGCAGTGACTCCTCGGCGCCGGATGAGCAGTTCTTC | CASSDSSAPDEQFF | once | TRBJ2-1 | TRBV12-3/TRBV12-4 | -
TGTGCCAGCAGTTTTCCCAACAAATACAATGAGCAGTTCTTC | CASSFPNKYNEQFF | many | TRBJ2-1 | TRBV27 | -
TGTGCCAGCAGTTTAGGGGGGTCGGCTGAAGCTTTCTTT | CASSLGGSAEAFF | many | TRBJ1-1 | TRBV12-3/TRBV12-4 | -
TGTGCCAGCAGTGATTGGGGGACTAGAGTCTCTGATACGCAGTATTTT | CASSDWGTRVSDTQYF | few | TRBJ2-3 | TRBV25-1 | TRBD2
TGTGCCAGCAGCGTAGTATGGGGGGGACCCTACAATGAGCAGTTCTTC | CASSVVWGGPYNEQFF | - | TRBJ2-1 | TRBV9 | TRBD2
TGTGCCACTTTAGGAGACAGAGGATCGTGGGAGACCCAGTACTTC | CATLGDRGSWETQYF | few | TRBJ2-5 | TRBV6-2/TRBV6-3 | -
TGTGCCTGGAGTAGGGGACTAGCGGGATCGGGCACAGATACGCAGTATTTT | CAWSRGLAGSGTDTQYF | many | TRBJ2-3 | TRBV30 | TRBD2
TGCGCCAGCAGCTCAAGGATCCGGACAGGGGGCTTGAACACTGAAGCTTTCTTT | CASSSRIRTGGLNTEAFF | many | TRBJ1-1 | TRBV5-1 | TRBD1
TGTGCCAGCAACAACGTAAGGGGAAGAGGGTCCTACGAGCAGTACTTC | CASNNVRGRGSYEQYF | many | TRBJ2-7 | TRBV7-3 | -
TGTGCCAGCAGTTTGGGTACGGGTTTGCCGTTCTTC | CASSLGTGLPFF | many | TRBJ2-1 | TRBV7-9 | -